These 29 T cell receptor beta chains originate from one sample sequenced in a study of blood T cells in healthy people across ages. Together with a sample-barcoded 5' primer, a J-beta primer mix was included in a second PCR lasting roughly 6 to 12 cycles. Via MiXCR, TCRdb re-called the 5' RACE reads, giving one row per CDR3 protein. The table lists around 1.5 million distinct CDR3 sequences, 30% to 35% of them singletons, with about 11% in the top ten. The sequenced sample consisted of blood. The receptors derive from a woman aged 25-40 years in good health.

This clonotype was counted a few times. The CDR3 DNA sequence: TGCAGTGCTAGAGACGAGGTCGGGACGGACAATGGCTACACCTTC. Translation: CSARDEVGTDNGYTF. The chain carries TRBV20-1 and TRBJ1-2; a possible D gene is TRBD1 (5 bases). The CDR3 extends over 15 amino acids. Trimming shortened V by 0 bases and J by 6 bases, and 17 bases separated the two germline ends. Germline-derived CDR1 and CDR2 are DFQATT and SNEGSKA (reference sequence).

The CDR3 nucleotides read TGTGCCAGCAGTGAAGCGGGGAGGAGCTATGGCTACACCTTC. The encoded protein is CASSEAGRSYGYTF. The chain combines TRBV6-1 with TRBJ1-2; D gene ambiguous. V was shortened by 0 bases and J by 4 bases, with 9 bases between the two germline ends. The germline gives CDR1 MNHNS, CDR2 SASEGT. This CDR3 region has 14 residues.

In this sample, this clonotype turned up many times. V gene TRBV28 combines with J gene TRBJ2-7, with TRBD1 matching 8 bases. V trimming: 2 bases; J trimming: 3 bases; junction bases outside the gene matches: 6. The CDR3 is made up of 15 amino acids. The germline CDR1 and CDR2 sequences are MDHEN and SYDVKM. In DNA form, the CDR3 reads TGTGCCAGCAGTTTACAGGGGACAGGAGTCTACGAGCAGTACTTC. This gives the protein CASSLQGTGVYEQYF. The whole variable domain, filled in from reference TRBV28 and TRBJ2-7, reads DVKVTQSSRYLVKRTGEKVFLECVQDMDHENMFWYRQDPGLGLRLIYFSYDVKMKEKGDIPEGYSVSREKKERFSLILESASTNQTSMYLCASSLQGTGVYEQYFGPGTRLTVT.

Of note for this clonotype: An end of the junction does not agree with germline; a read error may underlie this. The chain employs TRBV4-1 and TRBJ1-2; a possible D gene is TRBD1 (6 bases). The CDR3 runs to 13 residues. Germline CDR1 is MGHRA and CDR2 is YSYEKL. CDR3 sequence: CASSPDRDYGHTF. In DNA, the CDR3 is TGCGCCAGCAGTCCGGACAGAGACTATGGCCACACCTTC.

The chain combines TRBV20-1 with TRBJ2-1; D is possibly TRBD1 or TRBD2 (6 bases each). Trimming shortened V by 6 bases and J by 3 bases, and 15 bases separated the two germline ends. The germline CDR1 and CDR2 sequences are DFQATT and SNEGSKA (reference sequence). This CDR3 is built from 14 residues. CDR3: CSAKRGASYNEQFF. CDR3 nucleotide sequence: TGCAGTGCAAAAAGGGGGGCAAGCTACAATGAGCAGTTCTTC.

The V and J genes are TRBV5-4 and TRBJ2-1; 8 nucleotides line up with TRBD2. Looked up from germline, CDR1 is SGHNT and CDR2 is YYREEE (reference sequence). The ends lost 0 bases at V and 6 bases at J; junction bases unmatched: 8. The CDR3 loop spans 16 amino acids. CDR3 nucleotides: TGTGCCAGCAGCTTGGCGGGACTAGATTTTGGCAATGAGCAGTTCTTC. It is translated as CASSLAGLDFGNEQFF.

Details on this clonotype: A much larger clone is a single base away; this may be a read error. This sequence joins TRBV12-3 or TRBV12-4 and TRBJ2-3; TRBD1 is a possible D gene (7 bases). V shed 5 bases and J shed 4 bases, with 16 bases lying between them. The CDR3 is 15 amino acids. DNA for the CDR3: TGTGCCAGCAGTGTGCAGGGGGGAAAAGCAGATACGCAGTATTTT. Protein product: CASSVQGGKADTQYF.

This clonotype was observed a handful of times. This rearrangement joins TRBV10-3 to TRBJ2-7, with D maybe TRBD2 (5 bases). With 2 bases removed from V and 9 bases from J, the gap between germline ends came to 11 bases. The CDR3 has 12 residues. The germline V gene has CDR1 ENHRY and CDR2 SYGVKD. The CDR3 sequence: CAISEGNRGQYF. CDR3 sequence (DNA): TGTGCCATCAGTGAGGGAAACCGGGGGCAGTACTTC.

This chain uses TRBV30 with TRBJ2-7; maybe TRBD1 (5 bases). Per the germline V gene, CDR1 is GTSNPN and CDR2 is SVGIG (reference sequence). The V and J ends lost 0 bases and 3 bases respectively, with 15 bases between them. The CDR3 covers 15 residues. The CDR3 DNA follows: TGTGCCTGGAGTGTCCAGGGTTTAAGCGTCTACGAGCAGTACTTC. Residues: CAWSVQGLSVYEQYF.

This chain uses TRBV27 with TRBJ2-1; 7 bases agree with TRBD2. With 5 bases clipped from V and 4 bases from J, the junction kept 8 bases outside the gene matches. The CDR3 length is 15 residues. Germline CDR1 reads MNHEY; CDR2 reads SMNVEV (reference sequence). The CDR3 spells CASSRRAGLYNEQFF. The CDR3 DNA is TGTGCCAGCAGTCGGAGAGCGGGGTTGTACAATGAGCAGTTCTTC.

The sample holds a few counts of this clonotype. This sequence joins TRBV7-9 and TRBJ2-3; TRBD1 or TRBD2 may be the D gene (5 bases each). CDR3 length: 15 amino acids. V lost 0 bases and J 5 bases, leaving 12 bases between the germline ends. Looked up from germline, CDR1 is SEHNR and CDR2 is FQNEAQ (reference sequence). CDR3: CASSLALGRQDTQYF. CDR3 DNA: TGTGCCAGCAGCTTAGCTTTGGGACGTCAAGATACGCAGTATTTT.

The V gene is TRBV9, the J gene TRBJ2-7; TRBD2 might be the D (5 bases). Deletions cut 6 bases from V and 3 bases from J, with 16 bases between. Germline V lookup: CDR1 SGDLS, CDR2 YYNGEE. This CDR3 has 14 residues. CDR3 sequence reads: CASIPPLRGYEQYF. DNA for the CDR3: TGTGCCAGCATCCCACCGCTACGGGGCTACGAGCAGTACTTC.

This clonotype was observed a handful of times. The V gene is TRBV4-1, the J gene TRBJ2-5; D gene unclear. The CDR3 has 11 residues. Trimming cost V 0 bases and J 9 bases, with 5 bases left between them. The germline gives CDR1 MGHRA, CDR2 YSYEKL. The CDR3 region is CASSQESAQYF. The CDR3 region has the DNA TGCGCCAGCAGCCAAGAGAGCGCCCAGTACTTC.

Many counts were recorded for this clonotype. V and J are TRBV10-3 and TRBJ2-7, with 8 bases identical to TRBD1. Looked up from germline, CDR1 is ENHRY and CDR2 is SYGVKD. The V segment lost 5 bases and the J segment 4 bases; nucleotides outside the gene matches: 7. The CDR3 is made up of 14 amino acids. The CDR3 reads CAISSTGVQYEQYF. CDR3 DNA: TGTGCCATCAGTTCGACAGGGGTTCAATACGAGCAGTACTTC.

The chain is built from TRBV20-1 and TRBJ2-1; TRBD2 aligns across 7 bases. Germline V gene lookup returns CDR1 DFQATT and CDR2 SNEGSKA (reference sequence). This CDR3 contains 15 residues. Germline trimming cut 8 bases from V and 0 bases from J; bases unmatched to any gene: 10. CDR3 residues: CSTRLAQASYNEQFF. The DNA for the CDR3 is TGCAGTACCCGACTAGCTCAGGCCTCCTACAATGAGCAGTTCTTC.

The chain recombines TRBV5-5 with TRBJ1-2; TRBD1 is a possible D gene (6 bases). Trimming pared 6 bases from V and 6 bases from J, leaving 24 bases between. This CDR3 is built from 16 residues. The germline V gene encodes CDR1 SGHKS and CDR2 YYEKEE (reference sequence). The CDR3 spells CASIQDKGDKWHGYTF. The DNA for the CDR3 is TGTGCCAGCATCCAAGATAAGGGGGATAAATGGCATGGCTACACCTTC.

This clonotype was seen ten or more times. The rearrangement joins TRBV13 to TRBJ2-7; D might be TRBD1 or TRBD2, each matching 6 bases. The germline V gene has CDR1 PRHDT and CDR2 FYEKMQ (reference sequence). This CDR3 is built from 15 residues. Trimming pared 0 bases from V and 3 bases from J, leaving 12 bases between. In DNA form, the CDR3 reads TGTGCCAGCAGCTTAGGGGCAGGGGAGGTCTACGAGCAGTACTTC. It codes for CASSLGAGEVYEQYF.

The CDR3 DNA is TGTACCAGCAGCGTCAGGGGCAATCAGCCCCAGCATTTT. Translation gives CTSSVRGNQPQHF. The chain links TRBV7-2 to TRBJ1-5; D possibly corresponds to TRBD1 (5 bases). In germline, CDR1 is SGHTA, CDR2 FQGNSA. Trimming removed 5 bases at V and 2 bases at J, with 7 bases between. CDR3 size: 13 residues.

The rearrangement links TRBV7-9 to TRBJ2-5, with D maybe TRBD2 (6 bases). Trimming shortened V by 5 bases and J by 0 bases, and 13 bases separated the two germline ends. CDR1 and CDR2 from the germline V gene are SEHNR and FQNEAQ (reference sequence). The CDR3 is 15 residues long. CDR3 nucleotide sequence: TGTGCCAGCAGCATCAGGACTAATAACCAAGAGACCCAGTACTTC. Translated: CASSIRTNNQETQYF.

The chain couples TRBV7-2 to TRBJ1-1; D unresolved. Per the germline V gene, CDR1 is SGHTA and CDR2 is FQGNSA. Trimming removed 2 bases from V and 1 base from J, with 8 bases in between. The CDR3 covers 14 residues. The CDR3 protein is CASSLKGWNTEAFF. Written as DNA, the CDR3 is TGTGCCAGCAGCTTAAAGGGTTGGAACACTGAAGCTTTCTTT.

This clonotype was recorded many times. The J gene is TRBJ2-7, the V gene TRBV28; D gene uncertain. Germline assignment: CDR1 MDHEN and CDR2 SYDVKM. The CDR3 contains 14 residues. V dropped 5 bases and J dropped 0 bases, with 11 bases sitting between them. CDR3 loop: CASSPVGSSYEQYF. The CDR3 region has the DNA TGTGCCAGCAGTCCTGTGGGCAGCTCCTACGAGCAGTACTTC.

Notes on this clonotype: A read error may produce the germline difference seen at one junction end. The chain carries TRBV7-2 and TRBJ2-1; TRBD2 matches 9 bases. The germline gives CDR1 SGHTA, CDR2 FQGNSA. The CDR3 is 12 residues long. CDR3 sequence (DNA): TGTGCCAGCAGCCCCATAGCGGGGGAGCAGTGCTTC. It yields the protein CASSPIAGEQCF.

This chain connects TRBV7-9 to TRBJ1-1; D unresolved. In germline, CDR1 is SEHNR, CDR2 FQNEAQ (reference sequence). Between the trimmed V and J ends, which lost 1 base and 4 bases, there was a span of 10 bases. The CDR3 has 14 amino acids. The CDR3 region is CASSLGAARTEAFF. The CDR3 DNA sequence: TGTGCCAGCAGCTTAGGGGCTGCTCGCACTGAAGCTTTCTTT.

V is TRBV3-1 and J is TRBJ2-1; D call uncertain. The ends were cut back, 1 base at V and 5 bases at J, with 12 bases in the middle. CDR1 is LGHDT and CDR2 is YNNKEL in the germline V gene (reference sequence). The CDR3 sequence is 15 residues long. Written as DNA, the CDR3 is TGTGCCAGCAGCCAAGGGACGGTACCCCACAATGAGCAGTTCTTC. The encoded protein is CASSQGTVPHNEQFF.

V usage is TRBV3-1 and J usage is TRBJ2-1; D gene ambiguous. The CDR3 has 15 residues. Trimming left V 0 bases short and J 6 bases short, with 12 bases between. Germline CDR1 and CDR2: LGHDT and YNNKEL (reference sequence). The CDR3 bases are TGTGCCAGCAGCCAAGAATATGGGAATTGCAATGAGCAGTTCTTC. It is translated as CASSQEYGNCNEQFF.

This clonotype has a handful of counts. The chain links TRBV27 to TRBJ1-2, with D maybe TRBD1 (6 bases). V was cut by 3 bases and J by 2 bases, with 19 bases left in between. This CDR3 region has 17 residues. The germline CDR1 and CDR2 sequences are MNHEY and SMNVEV (reference sequence). DNA of the CDR3: TGTGCCAGCAGTTTTAGGGCTTCAGGGGTGGGAAACTATGGCTACACCTTC. Amino acids: CASSFRASGVGNYGYTF.

This clonotype appeared a few times. The chain employs TRBV28 and TRBJ1-5, with a weak D call TRBD1 (5 bases). V was pared by 10 bases and J by 4 bases, with 20 bases between. Germline V gene data show CDR1 as MDHEN and CDR2 as SYDVKM. This CDR3 has 15 residues. CDR3 nucleotides: TGTGCCACCCGAGTGTGGGCCAGGGCGAATCAGCCCCAGCATTTT. Residues: CATRVWARANQPQHF.

This clonotype was found many times. The chain carries TRBV29-1 and TRBJ2-3; D not certain. V was shortened by 0 bases and J by 2 bases, with 9 bases between the two germline ends. Germline CDR1 is SQVTM and CDR2 is ANQGSEA. The CDR3 totals 14 residues. The CDR3: CSVEDRLHTDTQYF. CDR3 bases: TGCAGCGTTGAAGACAGGCTTCACACAGATACGCAGTATTTT.

The chain couples TRBV7-2 to TRBJ2-3, with D possibly matching TRBD1 (6 bases). The CDR3 consists of 16 residues. Germline CDR1 is SGHTA and CDR2 is FQGNSA. V was pared by 5 bases and J by 3 bases, with 18 bases between. CDR3: CASSLLGRGRTDTQYF. The CDR3 bases are TGTGCCAGCAGCCTCCTGGGCAGGGGACGGACAGATACGCAGTATTTT. The whole variable domain, remainder taken from reference TRBV7-2 and TRBJ2-3, is GAGVSQSPSNKVTEKGKDVELRCDPISGHTALYWYRQSLGQGLEFLIYFQGNSAPDKSGLPSDRFSAERTGGSVSTLTIQRTQQEDSAVYLCASSLLGRGRTDTQYFGPGTRLTVL.